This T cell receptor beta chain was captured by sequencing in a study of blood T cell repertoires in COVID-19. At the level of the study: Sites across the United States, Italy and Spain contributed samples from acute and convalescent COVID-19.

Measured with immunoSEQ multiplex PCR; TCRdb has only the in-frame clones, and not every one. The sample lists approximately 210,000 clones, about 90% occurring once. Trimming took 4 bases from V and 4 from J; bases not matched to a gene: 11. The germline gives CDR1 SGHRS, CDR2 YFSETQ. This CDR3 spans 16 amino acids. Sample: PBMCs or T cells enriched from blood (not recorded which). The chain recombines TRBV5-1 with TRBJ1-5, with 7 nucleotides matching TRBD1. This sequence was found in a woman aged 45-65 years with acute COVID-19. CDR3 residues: CASSIDPGTANQPQHF. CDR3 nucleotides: TGCGCCAGCAGCATAGACCCCGGGACAGCAAATCAGCCCCAGCATTTT.